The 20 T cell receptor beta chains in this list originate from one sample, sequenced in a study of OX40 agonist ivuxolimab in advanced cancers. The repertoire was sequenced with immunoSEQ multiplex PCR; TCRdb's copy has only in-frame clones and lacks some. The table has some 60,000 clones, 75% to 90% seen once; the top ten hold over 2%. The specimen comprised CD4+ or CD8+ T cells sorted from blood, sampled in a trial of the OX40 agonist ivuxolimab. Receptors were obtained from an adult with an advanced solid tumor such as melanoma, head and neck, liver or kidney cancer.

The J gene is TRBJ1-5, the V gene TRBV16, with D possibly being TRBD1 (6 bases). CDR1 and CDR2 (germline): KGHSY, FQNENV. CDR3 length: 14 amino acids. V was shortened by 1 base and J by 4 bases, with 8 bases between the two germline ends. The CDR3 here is CASSQWGANQPQHF. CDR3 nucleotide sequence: TGTGCCAGCAGCCAATGGGGGGCGAATCAGCCCCAGCATTTT.

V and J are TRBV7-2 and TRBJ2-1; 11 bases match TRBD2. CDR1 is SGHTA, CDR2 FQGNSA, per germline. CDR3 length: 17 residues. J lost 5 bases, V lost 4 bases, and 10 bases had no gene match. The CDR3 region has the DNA TGTGCCAGCAGCTCGTATCTACTAGCGGGGGTCGACAATGAGCAGTTCTTC. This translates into CASSSYLLAGVDNEQFF.

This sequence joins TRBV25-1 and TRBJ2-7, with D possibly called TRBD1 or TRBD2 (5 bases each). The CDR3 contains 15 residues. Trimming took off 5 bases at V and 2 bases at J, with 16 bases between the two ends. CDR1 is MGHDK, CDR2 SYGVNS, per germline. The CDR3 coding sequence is TGTGCCAGCAGTCCAACCGGGACGGGCACCTACGAGCAGTACTTC. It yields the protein CASSPTGTGTYEQYF.

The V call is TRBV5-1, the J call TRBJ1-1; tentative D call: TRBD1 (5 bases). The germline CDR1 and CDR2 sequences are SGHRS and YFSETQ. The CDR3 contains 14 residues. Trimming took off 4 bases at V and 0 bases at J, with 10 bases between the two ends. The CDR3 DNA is TGCGCCAGCAGCCTCCGGGGCGTGAACACTGAAGCTTTCTTT. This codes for CASSLRGVNTEAFF.

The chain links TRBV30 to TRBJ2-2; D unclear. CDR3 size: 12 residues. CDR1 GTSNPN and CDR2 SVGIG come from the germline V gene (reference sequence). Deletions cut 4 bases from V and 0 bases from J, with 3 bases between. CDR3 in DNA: TGTGCCTGGACGGCGAACACCGGGGAGCTGTTTTTT. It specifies CAWTANTGELFF.

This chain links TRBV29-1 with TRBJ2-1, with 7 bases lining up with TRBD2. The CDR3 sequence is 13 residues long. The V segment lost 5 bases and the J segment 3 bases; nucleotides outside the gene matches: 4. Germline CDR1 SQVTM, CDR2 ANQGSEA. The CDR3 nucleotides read TGCAGCGTTCTTGGCGGGGGCTACAATGAGCAGTTCTTC. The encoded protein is CSVLGGGYNEQFF.

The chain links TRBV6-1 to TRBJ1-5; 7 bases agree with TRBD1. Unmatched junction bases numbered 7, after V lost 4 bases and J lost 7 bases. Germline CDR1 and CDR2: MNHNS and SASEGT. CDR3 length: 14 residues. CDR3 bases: TGTGCCAGCAGTGGACAGGGTCGTCGGCAGCCCCAGCATTTT. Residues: CASSGQGRRQPQHF.

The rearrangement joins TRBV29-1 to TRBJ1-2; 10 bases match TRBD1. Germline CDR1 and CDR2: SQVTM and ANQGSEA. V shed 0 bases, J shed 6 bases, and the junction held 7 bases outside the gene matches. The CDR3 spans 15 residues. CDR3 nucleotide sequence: TGCAGCGTTGAAGATCGGGTGGGACAGGGGAATGGCTACACCTTC. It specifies CSVEDRVGQGNGYTF.

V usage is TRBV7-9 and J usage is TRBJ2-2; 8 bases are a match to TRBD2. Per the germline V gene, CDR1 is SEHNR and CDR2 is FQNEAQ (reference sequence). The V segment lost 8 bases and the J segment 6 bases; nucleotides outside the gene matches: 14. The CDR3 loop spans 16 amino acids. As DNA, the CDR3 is TGTGCCAGCTTCCCGGCGGGAGGCCCGGGGGCCGGGGAGCTGTTTTTT. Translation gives CASFPAGGPGAGELFF.

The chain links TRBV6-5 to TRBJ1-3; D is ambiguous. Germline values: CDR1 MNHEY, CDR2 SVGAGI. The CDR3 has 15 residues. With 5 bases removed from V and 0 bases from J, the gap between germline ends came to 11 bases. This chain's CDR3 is CASSRGAGSGNTIYF. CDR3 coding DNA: TGTGCCAGCAGTCGCGGCGCTGGCTCTGGAAACACCATATATTTT.

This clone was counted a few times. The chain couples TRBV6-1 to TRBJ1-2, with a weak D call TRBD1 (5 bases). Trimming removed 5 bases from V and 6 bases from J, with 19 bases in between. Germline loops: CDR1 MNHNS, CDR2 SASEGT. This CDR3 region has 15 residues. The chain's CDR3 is CASSRSRGTVDGYTF. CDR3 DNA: TGTGCCAGCAGTAGAAGCCGCGGGACGGTTGATGGCTACACCTTC.

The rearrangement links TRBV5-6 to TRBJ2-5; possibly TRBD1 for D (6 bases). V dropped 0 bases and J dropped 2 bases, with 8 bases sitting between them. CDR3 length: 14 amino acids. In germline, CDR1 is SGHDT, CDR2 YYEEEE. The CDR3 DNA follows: TGTGCCAGCAGCTTGGGACAGGCACAAGAGACCCAGTACTTC. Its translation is CASSLGQAQETQYF. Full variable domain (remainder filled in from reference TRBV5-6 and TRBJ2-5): DAGVTQSPTHLIKTRGQQVTLRCSPKSGHDTVSWYQQALGQGPQFIFQYYEEEERQRGNFPDRFSGHQFPNYSSELNVNALLLGDSALYLCASSLGQAQETQYFGPGTRLLVL.

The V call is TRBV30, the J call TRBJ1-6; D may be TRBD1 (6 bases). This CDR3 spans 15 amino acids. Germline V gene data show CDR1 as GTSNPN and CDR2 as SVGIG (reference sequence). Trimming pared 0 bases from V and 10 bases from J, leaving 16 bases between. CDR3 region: CAWSVSGGSRSPLHF. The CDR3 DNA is TGTGCCTGGAGTGTATCCGGGGGCTCTAGATCACCCCTCCACTTT.

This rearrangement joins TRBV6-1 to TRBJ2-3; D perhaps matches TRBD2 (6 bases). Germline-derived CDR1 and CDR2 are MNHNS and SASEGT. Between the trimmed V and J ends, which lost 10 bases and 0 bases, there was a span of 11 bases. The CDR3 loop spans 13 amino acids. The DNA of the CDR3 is TGTGCCACCCGCGGGGCCAGCACAGATACGCAGTATTTT. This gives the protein CATRGASTDTQYF.

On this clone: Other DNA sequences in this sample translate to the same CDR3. This CDR3 is CASSSRLAGVETQYF. Written as DNA, the CDR3 is TGTGCCAGCAGCTCTAGACTAGCGGGAGTGGAGACCCAGTACTTC. The V and J genes are TRBV5-4 and TRBJ2-5, with 12 bases aligning to TRBD2. Trimming took 3 bases from V and 5 from J; bases not matched to a gene: 5. Germline CDR1 and CDR2: SGHNT and YYREEE (reference sequence). The CDR3 runs 15 residues.

The CDR3 reads CASSLGVQGGGTEAFF. DNA of the CDR3: TGCGCCAGCAGCCTGGGAGTCCAGGGGGGAGGCACTGAAGCTTTCTTT. The chain joins TRBV5-1 to TRBJ1-1; 7 nucleotides line up with TRBD1. Germline V gives CDR1 SGHRS, CDR2 YFSETQ. The CDR3 extends over 16 amino acids. V was pared by 4 bases and J by 4 bases, with 13 bases of the junction left unmatched.

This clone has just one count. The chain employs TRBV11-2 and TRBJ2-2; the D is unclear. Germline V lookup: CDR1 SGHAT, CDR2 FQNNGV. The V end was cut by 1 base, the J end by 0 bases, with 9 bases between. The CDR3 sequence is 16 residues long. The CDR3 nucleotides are TGTGCCAGCAGCTTAGGGTTCGGGCCGAACACCGGGGAGCTGTTTTTT. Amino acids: CASSLGFGPNTGELFF.

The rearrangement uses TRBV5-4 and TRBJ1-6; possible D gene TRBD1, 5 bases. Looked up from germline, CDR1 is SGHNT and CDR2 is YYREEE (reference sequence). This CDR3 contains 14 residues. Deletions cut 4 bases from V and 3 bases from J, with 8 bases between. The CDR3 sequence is CASSPQGYNSPLHF. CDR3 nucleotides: TGTGCCAGCAGCCCCCAGGGCTATAATTCACCCCTCCACTTT. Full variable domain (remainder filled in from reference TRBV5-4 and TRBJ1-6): ETGVTQSPTHLIKTRGQQVTLRCSSQSGHNTVSWYQQALGQGPQFIFQYYREEENGRGNFPPRFSGLQFPNYSSELNVNALELDDSALYLCASSPQGYNSPLHFGNGTRLTVT.

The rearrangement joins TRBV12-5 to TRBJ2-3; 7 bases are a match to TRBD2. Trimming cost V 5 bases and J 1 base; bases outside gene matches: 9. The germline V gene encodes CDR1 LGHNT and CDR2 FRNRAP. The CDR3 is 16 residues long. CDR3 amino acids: CASGPLREARTDTQYF. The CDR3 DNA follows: TGTGCTAGTGGTCCATTACGGGAGGCCCGCACAGATACGCAGTATTTT.

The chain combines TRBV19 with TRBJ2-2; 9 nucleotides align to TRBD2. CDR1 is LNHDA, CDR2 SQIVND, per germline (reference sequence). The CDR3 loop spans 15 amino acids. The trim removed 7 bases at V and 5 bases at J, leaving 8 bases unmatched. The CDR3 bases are TGTGCCAGTAAAAGGCGGGAGGGCCAAACCGGGGAGCTGTTTTTT. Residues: CASKRREGQTGELFF.